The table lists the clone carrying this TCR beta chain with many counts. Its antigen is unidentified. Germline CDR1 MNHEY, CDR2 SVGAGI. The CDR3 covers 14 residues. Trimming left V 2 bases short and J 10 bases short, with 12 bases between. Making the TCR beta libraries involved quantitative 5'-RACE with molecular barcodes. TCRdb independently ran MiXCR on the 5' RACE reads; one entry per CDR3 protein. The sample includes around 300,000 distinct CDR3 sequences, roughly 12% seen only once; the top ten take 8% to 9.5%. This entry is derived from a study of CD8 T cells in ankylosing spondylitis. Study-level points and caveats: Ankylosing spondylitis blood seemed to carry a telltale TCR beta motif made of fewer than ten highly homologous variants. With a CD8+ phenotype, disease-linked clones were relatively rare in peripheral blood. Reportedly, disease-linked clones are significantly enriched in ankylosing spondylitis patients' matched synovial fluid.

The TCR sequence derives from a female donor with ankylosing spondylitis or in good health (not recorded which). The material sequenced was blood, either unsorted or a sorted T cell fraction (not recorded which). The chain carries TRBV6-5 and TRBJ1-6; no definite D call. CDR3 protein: CASSYTTPRSPLHF. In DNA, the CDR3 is TGTGCCAGCAGTTACACGACCCCTAGATCACCCCTCCACTTT.